The 20 T cell receptor beta chains below come from one sample, sequenced in a study of control samples from healthy donors and cancer patients. Sequencing used immunoSEQ multiplex PCR; TCRdb keeps in-frame clones, though not all of them. The sample yields about 150,000 clones, around 94% seen once. The material sequenced was blood. Every receptor here comes from a woman younger than 30 in good health.

The chain joins TRBV14 to TRBJ1-2; the match to TRBD1 covers 7 bases. In germline, CDR1 is SGHDN, CDR2 FVKESK. The V and J ends lost 3 bases and 6 bases, in that order; junction bases with no gene match: 4. The CDR3 runs 13 residues. The CDR3 nucleotides are TGTGCCAGCAGCCACGGTCAGGGGGATGGCTACACCTTC. Translated: CASSHGQGDGYTF.

This rearrangement joins TRBV6-2 or TRBV6-3 to TRBJ2-5; 8 bases are shared with TRBD1. The CDR3 extends over 13 amino acids. V lost 4 bases to trimming and J lost 5 bases; unmatched junction nucleotides: 3. Germline loops: CDR1 MNHEY, CDR2 SVGEGT. DNA for the CDR3: TGTGCCAGCAGTTTGACAGGGGAGGAGACCCAGTACTTC. This gives the protein CASSLTGEETQYF.

The gene calls are TRBV2 and TRBJ2-1, with 8 positions matching TRBD1. This CDR3 comprises 15 residues. Per germline, CDR1 SNHLY and CDR2 FYNNEI. V lost 8 bases and J lost 4; bases outside the gene matches: 10. As DNA, the CDR3 is TGTGCCAGCCGTTCGGACAGGGCAGGTTACAATGAGCAGTTCTTC. Amino acid sequence: CASRSDRAGYNEQFF.

The rearrangement joins TRBV7-8 to TRBJ2-4; 7 bases agree with TRBD1. The CDR3 is 16 residues long. Per germline, CDR1 SGHVS and CDR2 FQNEAQ. After removal of 5 bases from V and 0 bases from J, the junction contained 7 bases not matched to a gene. The CDR3 DNA is TGTGCCAGCAGCCGAGGACAGGTACTAGCCAAAAACATTCAGTACTTC. Translated: CASSRGQVLAKNIQYF.

This chain joins TRBV6-2 or TRBV6-3 and TRBJ1-2, with D perhaps TRBD1 (5 bases). CDR1 and CDR2 from the germline V gene are MNHEY and SVGEGT. The CDR3 has 13 amino acids. The ends were cut back, 4 bases at V and 5 bases at J, with 11 bases in the middle. CDR3 amino acids: CASSFLRDYGYTF. The CDR3 DNA reads as TGTGCCAGCAGTTTCCTCAGGGATTATGGCTACACCTTC.

Comment on this clone: Distinct nucleotide sequences in the sample also encode this CDR3. This chain uses TRBV5-1 with TRBJ1-1; a possible D gene is TRBD1 (6 bases). Germline CDR1 is SGHRS and CDR2 is YFSETQ. Deletions cut 4 bases from V and 1 base from J, with 8 bases between. The CDR3 sequence is 13 residues long. The CDR3 DNA follows: TGCGCCAGCAGCGCGGGACAGAACACTGAAGCTTTCTTT. It specifies CASSAGQNTEAFF.

The genes are TRBV19 and TRBJ2-7; TRBD1 agrees at 9 bases. The CDR3 has 15 amino acids. Germline assignment: CDR1 LNHDA and CDR2 SQIVND (reference sequence). V lost 3 bases to trimming and J lost 5 bases; unmatched junction nucleotides: 8. CDR3 loop: CASSMAGQGNHEQYF. As DNA, the CDR3 is TGTGCCAGTAGTATGGCGGGACAGGGTAACCACGAGCAGTACTTC.

This clone was seen a single time. The rearrangement joins TRBV6-5 to TRBJ2-1; 7 bases agree with TRBD1. Trimming at V came to 6 bases and at J to 3 bases, leaving 8 bases not matched to a gene. The CDR3 is made up of 15 amino acids. Germline V CDR1 and CDR2: MNHEY, SVGAGI. The CDR3 DNA is TGTGCCAGCAGGACAGGGATGGGGAACTACAATGAGCAGTTCTTC. This codes for CASRTGMGNYNEQFF.

This clone was seen a handful of times. The rearrangement joins TRBV19 to TRBJ1-2; TRBD1 matches 7 bases. Trimming at V came to 6 bases and at J to 1 base, leaving 5 bases not matched to a gene. Germline CDR1 is LNHDA and CDR2 is SQIVND (reference sequence). The length of the CDR3 is 14 residues. The CDR3 DNA reads as TGTGCCAGTAGGAAACAGGGGATTAACTATGGCTACACCTTC. Amino acids: CASRKQGINYGYTF.

The rearrangement joins TRBV14 to TRBJ1-5; D ambiguous. The V end lost 4 bases, the J end lost 3 bases, and 7 bases lay between the germline ends. This CDR3 comprises 13 residues. The V gene's germline CDR1 is SGHDN and CDR2 FVKESK. CDR3 nucleotides: TGTGCCAGCAGCCCGTCCGACAATCAGCCCCAGCATTTT. This codes for CASSPSDNQPQHF.

The rearrangement joins TRBV7-9 to TRBJ1-6; D remains unclear. Trimming pared 4 bases from V and 9 bases from J, leaving 13 bases between. The CDR3 has 14 residues. CDR1 SEHNR and CDR2 FQNEAQ come from the germline V gene (reference sequence). The CDR3 protein is CASSSALYASPLHF. DNA of the CDR3: TGTGCCAGCAGCTCTGCCCTATATGCTTCACCCCTCCACTTT.

The chain is built from TRBV7-2 and TRBJ1-2; D remains unclear. The ends were cut back, 1 base at V and 4 bases at J, with 7 bases in the middle. CDR1 is SGHTA and CDR2 is FQGNSA in the germline V gene. The CDR3 runs 13 residues. CDR3 protein: CASSLEVTYGYTF. The CDR3 bases are TGTGCCAGCAGCTTAGAGGTTACCTATGGCTACACCTTC.

CDR3 coding DNA: TGTGCCAGCGGGACAGGGGAGGCAGATACGCAGTATTTT. Residues: CASGTGEADTQYF. The rearrangement joins TRBV6-4 to TRBJ2-3, with TRBD1 matching 10 bases. J gave up 4 bases and V 8 bases, and 3 bases lay outside the gene matches. CDR3 length equals 13 residues. The germline V gene has CDR1 MRHNA and CDR2 SNTAGT.

This chain connects TRBV24-1 to TRBJ2-2; D is possibly TRBD1 or TRBD2 (6 bases each). The ends were cut back, 1 base at V and 8 bases at J, with 16 bases in the middle. The CDR3 loop spans 16 amino acids. Per the germline V gene, CDR1 is KGHDR and CDR2 is SFDVKD. DNA for the CDR3: TGTGCCACCAGTGATTTCTGGGTACAGGGAGGTGGGGAGCTGTTTTTT. Residues: CATSDFWVQGGGELFF.

V and J are TRBV7-2 and TRBJ2-1; D not certain. The V end lost 2 bases, the J end lost 6 bases, and 8 bases lay between the germline ends. Germline V gives CDR1 SGHTA, CDR2 FQGNSA. The CDR3 loop spans 13 amino acids. In DNA, the CDR3 is TGTGCCAGCAGCTTATTTGATGGCAATGAGCAGTTCTTC. This sequence encodes CASSLFDGNEQFF. The variable domain in full, completed from reference TRBV7-2 and TRBJ2-1, reads GAGVSQSPSNKVTEKGKDVELRCDPISGHTALYWYRQSLGQGLEFLIYFQGNSAPDKSGLPSDRFSAERTGGSVSTLTIQRTQQEDSAVYLCASSLFDGNEQFFGPGTRLTVL.

The rearrangement links TRBV11-3 to TRBJ1-1; 11 bases map to TRBD1. Germline-derived CDR1 and CDR2 are SGHNT and YENEEA. V trimming: 4 bases; J trimming: 12 bases; junction bases outside the gene matches: 7. The CDR3 extends over 13 amino acids. Written as DNA, the CDR3 is TGTGCCAGCAGCTCCCCCGGGACAGGGGGAACTTTCTTT. Its protein is CASSSPGTGGTFF.

The genes are TRBV3-1 (or the pseudogene TRBV3-2) and TRBJ1-5; maybe TRBD1 (5 bases). This CDR3 is built from 16 residues. In germline, CDR1 is LGHDT, CDR2 YNNKEL (reference sequence). V was trimmed by 0 bases and J by 3 bases, leaving 12 bases between them. Written as DNA, the CDR3 is TGTGCCAGCAGCCAAGATCTGACAGCTACCAATCAGCCCCAGCATTTT. Protein: CASSQDLTATNQPQHF.

The rearrangement joins TRBV15 to TRBJ1-4; perhaps TRBD1 as D (6 bases). Germline-derived CDR1 and CDR2 are LNHNV and YYDKDF (reference sequence). Trimming took off 1 base at V and 7 bases at J, with 10 bases between the two ends. The CDR3 has 14 residues. The CDR3: CATSRGGAFEKLFF. The CDR3, as DNA: TGTGCCACCAGCAGAGGGGGGGCATTTGAAAAACTGTTTTTT.

Here the CDR3 reads CASSLLGQGALTEAFF. Here the CDR3 DNA reads TGCGCCAGCAGCTTACTTGGACAGGGGGCTTTAACTGAAGCTTTCTTT. The chain joins TRBV5-1 to TRBJ1-1, with TRBD1 identical over 11 bases. The V segment lost 2 bases and the J segment 5 bases; nucleotides outside the gene matches: 8. Germline CDR1 is SGHRS and CDR2 is YFSETQ. The CDR3 sequence is 16 residues long.

This clone has just a few counts. The rearrangement links TRBV2 to TRBJ1-6, with D maybe TRBD1 (6 bases). Germline-derived CDR1 and CDR2 are SNHLY and FYNNEI. V dropped 4 bases and J dropped 5 bases, with 12 bases sitting between them. The CDR3 consists of 15 residues. CDR3: CASSAQGRNNSPLHF. The CDR3 nucleotides are TGTGCCAGCAGTGCCCAGGGGAGAAATAATTCACCCCTCCACTTT.